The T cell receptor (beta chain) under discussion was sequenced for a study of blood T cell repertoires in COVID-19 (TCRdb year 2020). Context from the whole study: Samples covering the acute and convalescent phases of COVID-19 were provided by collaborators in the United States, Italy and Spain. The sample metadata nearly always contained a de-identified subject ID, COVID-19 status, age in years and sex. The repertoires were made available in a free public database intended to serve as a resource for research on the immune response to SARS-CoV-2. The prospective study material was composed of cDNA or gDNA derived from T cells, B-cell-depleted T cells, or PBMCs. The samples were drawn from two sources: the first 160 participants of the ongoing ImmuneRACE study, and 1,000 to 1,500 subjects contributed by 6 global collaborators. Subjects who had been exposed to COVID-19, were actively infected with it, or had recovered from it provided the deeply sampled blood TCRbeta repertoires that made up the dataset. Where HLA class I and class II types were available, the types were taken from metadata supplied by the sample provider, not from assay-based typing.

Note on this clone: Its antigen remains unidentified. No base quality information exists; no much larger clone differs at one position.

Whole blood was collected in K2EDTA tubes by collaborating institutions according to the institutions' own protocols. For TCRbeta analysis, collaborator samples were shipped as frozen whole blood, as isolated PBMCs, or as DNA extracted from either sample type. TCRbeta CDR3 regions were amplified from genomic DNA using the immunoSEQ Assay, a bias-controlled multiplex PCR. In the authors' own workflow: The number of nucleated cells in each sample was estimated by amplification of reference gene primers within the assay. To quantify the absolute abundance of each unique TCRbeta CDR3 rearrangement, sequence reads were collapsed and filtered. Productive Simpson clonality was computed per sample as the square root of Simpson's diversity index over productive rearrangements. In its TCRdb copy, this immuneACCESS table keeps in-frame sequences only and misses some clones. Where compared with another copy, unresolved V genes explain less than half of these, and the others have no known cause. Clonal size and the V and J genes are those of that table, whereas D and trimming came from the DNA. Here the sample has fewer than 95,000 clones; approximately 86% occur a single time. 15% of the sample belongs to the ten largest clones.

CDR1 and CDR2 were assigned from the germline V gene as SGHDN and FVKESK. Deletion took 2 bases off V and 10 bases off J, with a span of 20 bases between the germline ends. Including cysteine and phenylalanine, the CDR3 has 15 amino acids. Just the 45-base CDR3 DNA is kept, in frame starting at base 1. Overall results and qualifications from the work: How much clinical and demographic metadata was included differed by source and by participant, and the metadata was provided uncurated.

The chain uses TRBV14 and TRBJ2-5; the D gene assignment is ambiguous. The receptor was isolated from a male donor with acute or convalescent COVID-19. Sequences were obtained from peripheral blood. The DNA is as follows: TGTGCCAGCAGCCAAAACACAAATCCACGCTTTGGCCAGTACTTC. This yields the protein CASSQNTNPRFGQYF.